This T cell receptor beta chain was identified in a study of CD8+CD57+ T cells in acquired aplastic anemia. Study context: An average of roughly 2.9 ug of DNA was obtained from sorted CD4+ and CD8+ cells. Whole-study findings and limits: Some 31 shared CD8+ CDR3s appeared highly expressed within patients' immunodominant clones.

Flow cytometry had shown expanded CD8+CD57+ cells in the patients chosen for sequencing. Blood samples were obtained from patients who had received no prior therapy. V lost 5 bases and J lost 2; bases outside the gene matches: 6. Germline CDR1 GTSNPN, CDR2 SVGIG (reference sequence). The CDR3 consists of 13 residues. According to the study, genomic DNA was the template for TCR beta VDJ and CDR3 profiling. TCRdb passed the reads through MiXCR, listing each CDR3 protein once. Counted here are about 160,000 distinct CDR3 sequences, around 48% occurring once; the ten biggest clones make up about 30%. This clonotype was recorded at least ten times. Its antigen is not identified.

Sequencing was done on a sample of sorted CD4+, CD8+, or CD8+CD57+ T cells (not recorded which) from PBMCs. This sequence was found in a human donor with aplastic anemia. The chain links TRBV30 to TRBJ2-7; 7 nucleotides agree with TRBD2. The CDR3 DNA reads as TGTGCCTGGGGGCTAGCGGCCCCCTACGAGCAGTACTTC. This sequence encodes CAWGLAAPYEQYF.